This TCR beta chain was profiled in a study of response to subunit inactivated influenza vaccine (dated by TCRdb to the late 2010s). In the study overall: To follow how T cells responded to a trivalent subunit inactivated influenza vaccine, the researchers relied on deep quantitative profiling of the T cell receptor repertoire.

As to this clonotype: What antigen it recognizes has not been identified. No per-base quality is available; no much larger clone lies one base away.

V lost 0 bases and J lost 3 bases; the stretch between them is 12 bases long. Taken from the germline V gene, the CDR1 and CDR2 loops are LGHNA and YSLEER. The CDR3 holds 16 amino acids from the cysteine to the phenylalanine. CDR3 DNA only is kept here, 48 bases in frame from base 1. Libraries were made using RT-PCR. Reads for this sample came from an Illumina HiSeq 2500. TCRdb trimmed the raw reads at Q25, called clones with MiXCR and kept productive beta chains. When rows share a CDR3 protein, they turn into one entry using the most common DNA and genes. In this sample the table shows hundreds of thousands of distinct CDR3 sequences, approximately 12% of which occur a single time. The ten biggest clones cover 7.8% of the sample. The investigation overall reported the following: It was suggested by the authors that each seasonal influenza vaccination may recruit only a limited number of new T cells.

The chain was built from TRBV4-3 and TRBJ2-1; a weak D assignment points to TRBD1 (6 bases agree). The TCR originated in a middle-aged man who received an inactivated influenza vaccine. Donor details come from another sample of the same person, matched by shared clones. The material was non-naive T cells sorted from PBMCs, obtained around 14 days before vaccination. Taken with the paper, the label for cell subset or site translates to: memory T cell fraction. The nucleotides are TGCGCCAGCAGCCAAGATTTAACAGGGAGCTACAATGAGCAGTTCTTC. It translates to CASSQDLTGSYNEQFF.